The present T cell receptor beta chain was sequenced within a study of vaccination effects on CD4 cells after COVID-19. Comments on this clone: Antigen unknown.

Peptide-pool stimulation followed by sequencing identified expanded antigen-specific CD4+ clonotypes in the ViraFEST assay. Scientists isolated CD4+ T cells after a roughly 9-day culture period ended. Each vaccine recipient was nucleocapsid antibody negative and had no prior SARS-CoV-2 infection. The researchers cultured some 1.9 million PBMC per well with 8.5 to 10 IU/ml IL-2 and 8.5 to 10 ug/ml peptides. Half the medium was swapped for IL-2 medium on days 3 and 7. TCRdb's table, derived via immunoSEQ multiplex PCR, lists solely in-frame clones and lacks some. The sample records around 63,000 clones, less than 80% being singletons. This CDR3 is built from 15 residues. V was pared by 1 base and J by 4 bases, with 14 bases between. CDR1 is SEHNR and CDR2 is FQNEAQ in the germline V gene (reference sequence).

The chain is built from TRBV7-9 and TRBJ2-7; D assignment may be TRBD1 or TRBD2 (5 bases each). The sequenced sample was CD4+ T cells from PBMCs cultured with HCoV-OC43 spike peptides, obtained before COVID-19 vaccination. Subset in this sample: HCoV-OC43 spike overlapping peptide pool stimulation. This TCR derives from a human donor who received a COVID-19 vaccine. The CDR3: CASSLGGANTYEQYV. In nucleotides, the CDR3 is TGTGCCAGCAGCTTAGGAGGGGCGAACACTTACGAGCAGTACGTC.